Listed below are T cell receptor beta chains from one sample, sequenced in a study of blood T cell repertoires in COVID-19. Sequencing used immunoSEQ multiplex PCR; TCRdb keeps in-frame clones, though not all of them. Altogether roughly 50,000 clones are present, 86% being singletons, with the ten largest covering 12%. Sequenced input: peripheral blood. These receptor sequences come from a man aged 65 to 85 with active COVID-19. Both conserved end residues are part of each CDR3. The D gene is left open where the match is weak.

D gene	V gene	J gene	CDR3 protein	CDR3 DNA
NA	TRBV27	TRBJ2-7	CASRYLTGEQYF	TGTGCCAGCAGGTACCTGACAGGCGAGCAGTACTTC
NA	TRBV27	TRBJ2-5	CASSFSPGTWLETQYF	TGTGCCAGCAGTTTTTCCCCCGGGACATGGTTGGAGACCCAGTACTTC
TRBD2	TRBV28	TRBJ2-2	CASSRPGLAGIRNAGELFF	TGTGCCAGCAGTAGACCGGGACTAGCGGGGATCAGGAACGCCGGGGAGCTGTTTTTT
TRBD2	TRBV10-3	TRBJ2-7	CATRETSGASRDEQYF	TGTGCCACAAGGGAAACTAGCGGGGCCTCGCGGGACGAGCAGTACTTC
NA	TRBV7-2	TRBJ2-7	CASSLGRAYEQYF	TGTGCCAGCAGCTTAGGCAGGGCCTACGAGCAGTACTTC
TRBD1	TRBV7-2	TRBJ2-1	CASSQQGSGHNEQFF	TGTGCCAGCAGCCAACAGGGGTCGGGGCACAATGAGCAGTTCTTC
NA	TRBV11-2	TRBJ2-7	CASSLSAGASYEQYF	TGTGCCAGCAGCTTATCGGCGGGGGCCTCCTACGAGCAGTACTTC
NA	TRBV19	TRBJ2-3	CASASGDTQYF	TGTGCCAGTGCCTCCGGAGATACGCAGTATTTT
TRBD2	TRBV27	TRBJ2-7	CASSLSISGGVYEQYF	TGTGCCAGCAGTTTATCAATTAGCGGGGGGGTCTACGAGCAGTACTTC
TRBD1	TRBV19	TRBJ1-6	CASSMWGQGYSPLHF	TGTGCCAGTAGTATGTGGGGACAGGGGTATTCACCCCTCCACTTT